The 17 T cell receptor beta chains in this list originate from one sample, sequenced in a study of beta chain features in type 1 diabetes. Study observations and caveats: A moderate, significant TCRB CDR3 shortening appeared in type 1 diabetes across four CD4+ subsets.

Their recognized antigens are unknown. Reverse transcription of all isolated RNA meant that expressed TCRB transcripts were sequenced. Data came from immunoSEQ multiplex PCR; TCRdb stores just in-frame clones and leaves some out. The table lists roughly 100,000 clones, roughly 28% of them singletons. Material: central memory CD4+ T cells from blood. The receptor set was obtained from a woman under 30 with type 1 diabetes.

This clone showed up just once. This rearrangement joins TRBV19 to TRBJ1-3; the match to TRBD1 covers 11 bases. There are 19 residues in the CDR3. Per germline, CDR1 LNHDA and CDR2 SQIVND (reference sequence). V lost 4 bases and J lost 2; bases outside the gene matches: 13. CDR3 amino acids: CASSTRPGQGGLTGNTIYF. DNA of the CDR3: TGTGCCAGTAGTACTCGACCGGGACAGGGGGGCCTAACTGGAAACACCATATATTTT.

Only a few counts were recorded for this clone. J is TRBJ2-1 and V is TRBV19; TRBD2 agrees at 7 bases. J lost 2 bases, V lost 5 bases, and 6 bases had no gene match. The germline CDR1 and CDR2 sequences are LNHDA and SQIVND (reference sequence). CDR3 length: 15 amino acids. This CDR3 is CASSPSGLTYNEQFF. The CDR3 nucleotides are TGTGCCAGTAGTCCATCGGGACTAACCTACAATGAGCAGTTCTTC.

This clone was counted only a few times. The CDR3 reads CASSQGVAGTRDTQYF. The CDR3, as DNA: TGTGCCAGTAGCCAAGGGGTAGCGGGGACGAGGGATACGCAGTATTTT. The J gene is TRBJ2-3, the V gene TRBV19; 8 nucleotides match TRBD2. V was pared by 6 bases and J by 6 bases, with 14 bases of the junction left unmatched. The CDR3 runs to 16 residues. Germline V gene data show CDR1 as LNHDA and CDR2 as SQIVND (reference sequence).

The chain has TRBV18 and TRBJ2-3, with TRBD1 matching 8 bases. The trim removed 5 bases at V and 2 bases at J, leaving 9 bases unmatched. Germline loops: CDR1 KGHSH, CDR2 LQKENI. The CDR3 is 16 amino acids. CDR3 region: CASSGTGAELTDTQYF. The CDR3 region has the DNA TGTGCCAGCTCAGGGACAGGCGCGGAACTCACAGATACGCAGTATTTT.

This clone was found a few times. This CDR3 is CASSYGSGSIAYEQYF. CDR3 coding DNA: TGTGCCAGCAGTTACGGTAGCGGGAGTATCGCCTACGAGCAGTACTTC. V gene TRBV6-5 combines with J gene TRBJ2-7, with 9 positions matching TRBD2. The CDR3 spans 16 residues. CDR1 and CDR2 (germline): MNHEY, SVGAGI. V lost 2 bases to trimming and J lost 2 bases; unmatched junction nucleotides: 7.

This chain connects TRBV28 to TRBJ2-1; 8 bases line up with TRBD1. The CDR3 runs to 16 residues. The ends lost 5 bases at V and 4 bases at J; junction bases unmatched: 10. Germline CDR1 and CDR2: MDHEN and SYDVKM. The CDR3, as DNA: TGTGCCAGCAGTGGTCAAGACAGGGGTTTTTACAATGAGCAGTTCTTC. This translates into CASSGQDRGFYNEQFF.

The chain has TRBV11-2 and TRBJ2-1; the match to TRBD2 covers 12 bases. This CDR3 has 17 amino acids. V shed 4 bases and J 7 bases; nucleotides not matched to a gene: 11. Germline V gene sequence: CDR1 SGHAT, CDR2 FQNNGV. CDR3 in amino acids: CASSSHRTSGTQNEQFF. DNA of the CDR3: TGTGCCAGCAGCTCCCACAGGACTAGCGGGACTCAAAATGAGCAGTTCTTC.

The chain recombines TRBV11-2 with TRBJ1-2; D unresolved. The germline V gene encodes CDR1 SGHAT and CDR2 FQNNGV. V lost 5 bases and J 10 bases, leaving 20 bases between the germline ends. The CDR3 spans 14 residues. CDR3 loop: CASSHISRAWDYTF. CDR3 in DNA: TGTGCCAGCAGCCACATCTCGAGGGCTTGGGACTACACCTTC.

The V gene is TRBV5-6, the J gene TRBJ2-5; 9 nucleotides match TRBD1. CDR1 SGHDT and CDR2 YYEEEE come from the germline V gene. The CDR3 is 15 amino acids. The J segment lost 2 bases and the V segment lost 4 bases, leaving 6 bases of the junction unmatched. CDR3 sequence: CASSPDRGIQETQYF. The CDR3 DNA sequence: TGTGCCAGCAGCCCCGACAGGGGGATACAAGAGACCCAGTACTTC.

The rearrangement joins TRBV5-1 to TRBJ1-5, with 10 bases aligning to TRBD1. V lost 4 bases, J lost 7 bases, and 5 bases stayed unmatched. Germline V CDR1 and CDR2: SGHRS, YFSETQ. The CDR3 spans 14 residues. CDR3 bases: TGCGCCAGCAGCCCCGGACAGGGGGGACAGCCCCAGCATTTT. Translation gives CASSPGQGGQPQHF.

The CDR3, as DNA: TGTGCCAGCGGCCGGGGGGACCTCAATCAGCCCCAGCATTTT. This codes for CASGRGDLNQPQHF. The V gene is TRBV7-2, the J gene TRBJ1-5, with a weak D call TRBD1 (5 bases). The CDR3 is 14 residues long. Deletions cut 8 bases from V and 3 bases from J, with 14 bases between. Germline V gene data show CDR1 as SGHTA and CDR2 as FQGNSA.

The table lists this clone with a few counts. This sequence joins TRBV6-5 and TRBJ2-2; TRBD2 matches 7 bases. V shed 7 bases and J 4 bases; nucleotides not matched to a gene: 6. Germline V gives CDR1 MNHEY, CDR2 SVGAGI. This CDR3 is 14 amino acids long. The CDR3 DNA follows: TGTGCCAGCACCCCGGGGGGTGGCACCGGGGAGCTGTTTTTT. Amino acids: CASTPGGGTGELFF.

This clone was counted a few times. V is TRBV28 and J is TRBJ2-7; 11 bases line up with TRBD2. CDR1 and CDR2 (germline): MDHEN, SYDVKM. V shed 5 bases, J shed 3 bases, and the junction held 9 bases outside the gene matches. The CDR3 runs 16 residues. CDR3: CASSISGRAGLYEQYF. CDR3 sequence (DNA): TGTGCCAGCAGTATTAGCGGGAGGGCCGGACTCTACGAGCAGTACTTC.

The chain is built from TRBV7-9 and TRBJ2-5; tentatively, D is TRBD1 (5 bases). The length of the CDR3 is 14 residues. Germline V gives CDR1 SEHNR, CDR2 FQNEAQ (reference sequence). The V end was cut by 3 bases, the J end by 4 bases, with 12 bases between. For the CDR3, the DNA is TGTGCCAGCAGCTTTAGACAGAGTGGAGAGACCCAGTACTTC. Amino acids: CASSFRQSGETQYF.

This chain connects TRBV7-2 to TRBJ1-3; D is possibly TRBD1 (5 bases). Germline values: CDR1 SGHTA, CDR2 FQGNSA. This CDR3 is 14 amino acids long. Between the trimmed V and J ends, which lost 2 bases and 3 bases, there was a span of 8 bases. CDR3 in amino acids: CASSLTGGGNTIYF. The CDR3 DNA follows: TGTGCCAGCAGCTTAACCGGGGGTGGAAACACCATATATTTT.

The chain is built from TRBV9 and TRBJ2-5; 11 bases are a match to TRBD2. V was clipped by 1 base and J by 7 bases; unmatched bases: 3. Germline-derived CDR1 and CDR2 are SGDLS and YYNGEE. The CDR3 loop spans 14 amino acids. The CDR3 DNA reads TGTGCCAGCAGCGTAAGTCTAGCGGGAGGGACCCAGTACTTC. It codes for CASSVSLAGGTQYF.

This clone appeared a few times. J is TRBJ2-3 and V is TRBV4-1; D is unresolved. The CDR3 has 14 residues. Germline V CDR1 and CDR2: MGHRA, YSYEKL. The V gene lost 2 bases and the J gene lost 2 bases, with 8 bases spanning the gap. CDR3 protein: CASSQTELTDTQYF. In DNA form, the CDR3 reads TGCGCCAGCAGCCAAACGGAGCTCACAGATACGCAGTATTTT.